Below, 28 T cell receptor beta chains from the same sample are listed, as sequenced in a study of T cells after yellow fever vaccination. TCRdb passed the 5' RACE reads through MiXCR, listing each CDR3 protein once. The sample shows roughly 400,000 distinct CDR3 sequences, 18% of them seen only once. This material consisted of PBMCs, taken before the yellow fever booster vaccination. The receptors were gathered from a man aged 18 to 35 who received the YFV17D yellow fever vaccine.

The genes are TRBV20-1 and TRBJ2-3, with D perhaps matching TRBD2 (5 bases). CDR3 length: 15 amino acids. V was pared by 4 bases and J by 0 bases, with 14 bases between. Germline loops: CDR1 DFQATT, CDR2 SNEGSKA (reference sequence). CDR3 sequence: CSAIWTPQSTDTQYF. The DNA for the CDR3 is TGCAGTGCTATTTGGACTCCCCAAAGCACAGATACGCAGTATTTT.

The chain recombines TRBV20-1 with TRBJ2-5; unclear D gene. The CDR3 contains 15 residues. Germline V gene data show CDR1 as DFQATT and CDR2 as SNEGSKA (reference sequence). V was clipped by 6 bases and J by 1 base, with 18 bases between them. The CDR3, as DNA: TGCAGTGCGCCGCACCCACCGGCCCCCCAAGAGACCCAGTACTTC. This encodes CSAPHPPAPQETQYF.

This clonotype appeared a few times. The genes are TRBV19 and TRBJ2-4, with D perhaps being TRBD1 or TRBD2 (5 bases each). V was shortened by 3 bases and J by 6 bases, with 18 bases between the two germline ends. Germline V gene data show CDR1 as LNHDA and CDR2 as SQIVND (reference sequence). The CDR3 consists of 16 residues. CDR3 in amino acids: CASSMRAGTSRNIQYF. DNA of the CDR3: TGTGCCAGTAGTATGCGGGCCGGGACCTCCCGAAACATTCAGTACTTC. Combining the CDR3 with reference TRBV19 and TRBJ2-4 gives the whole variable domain DGGITQSPKYLFRKEGQNVTLSCEQNLNHDAMYWYRQDPGQGLRLIYYSQIVNDFQKGDIAEGYSVSREKKESFPLTVTSAQKNPTAFYLCASSMRAGTSRNIQYFGAGTRLSVL.

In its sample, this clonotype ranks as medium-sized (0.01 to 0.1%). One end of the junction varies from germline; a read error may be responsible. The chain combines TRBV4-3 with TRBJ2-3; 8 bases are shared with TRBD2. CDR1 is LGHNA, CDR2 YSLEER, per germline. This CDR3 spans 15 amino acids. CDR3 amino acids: CASSQDRGGPDTQYF. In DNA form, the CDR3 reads TGTGCCAGCAGCCAAGATCGGGGGGGCCCAGATACGCAGTATTTT.

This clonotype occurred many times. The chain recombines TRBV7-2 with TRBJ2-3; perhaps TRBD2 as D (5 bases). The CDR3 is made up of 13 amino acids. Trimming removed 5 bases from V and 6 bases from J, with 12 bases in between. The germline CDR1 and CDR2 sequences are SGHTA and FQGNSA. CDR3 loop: CASSRGERDTQYF. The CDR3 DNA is TGTGCCAGCAGCCGGGGAGAAAGGGATACGCAGTATTTT.

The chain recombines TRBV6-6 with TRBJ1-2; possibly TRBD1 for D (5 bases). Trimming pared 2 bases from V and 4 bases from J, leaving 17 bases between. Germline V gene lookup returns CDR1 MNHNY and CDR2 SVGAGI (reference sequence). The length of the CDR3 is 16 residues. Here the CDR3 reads CASSYEPRAGTYGYTF. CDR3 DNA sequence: TGTGCCAGCAGTTACGAGCCTCGTGCAGGGACCTATGGCTACACCTTC.

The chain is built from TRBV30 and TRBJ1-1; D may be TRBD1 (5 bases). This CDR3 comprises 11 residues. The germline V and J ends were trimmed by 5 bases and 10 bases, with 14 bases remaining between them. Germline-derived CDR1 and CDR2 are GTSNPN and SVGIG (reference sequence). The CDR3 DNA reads TGTGCCTGGGGAACAGTCACAGGAGCTTTCTTT. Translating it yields CAWGTVTGAFF.

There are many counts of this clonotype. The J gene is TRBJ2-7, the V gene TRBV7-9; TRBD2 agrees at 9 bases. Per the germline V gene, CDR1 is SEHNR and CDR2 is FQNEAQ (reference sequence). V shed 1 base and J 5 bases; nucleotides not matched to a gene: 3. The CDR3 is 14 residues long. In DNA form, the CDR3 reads TGTGCCAGCAGCTTAGGGGGACTAGCCGACGAGCAGTACGTC. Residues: CASSLGGLADEQYV.

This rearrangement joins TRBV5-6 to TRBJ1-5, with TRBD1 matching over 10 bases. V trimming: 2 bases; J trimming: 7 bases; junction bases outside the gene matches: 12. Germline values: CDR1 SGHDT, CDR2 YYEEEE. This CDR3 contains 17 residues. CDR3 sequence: CASSFYGQGEREQPQHF. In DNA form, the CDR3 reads TGTGCCAGCAGCTTTTACGGACAGGGGGAAAGAGAACAGCCCCAGCATTTT.

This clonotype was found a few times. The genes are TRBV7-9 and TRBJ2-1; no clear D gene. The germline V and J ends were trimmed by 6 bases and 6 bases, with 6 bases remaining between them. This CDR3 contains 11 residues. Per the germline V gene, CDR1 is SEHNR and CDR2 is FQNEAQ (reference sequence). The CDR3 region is CASSRSNEQFF. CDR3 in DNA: TGTGCCAGCAGTCGGTCCAATGAGCAGTTCTTC. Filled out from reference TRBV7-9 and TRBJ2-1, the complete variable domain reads DTGVSQNPRHKITKRGQNVTFRCDPISEHNRLYWYRQTLGQGPEFLTYFQNEAQLEKSRLLSDRFSAERPKGSFSTLEIQRTEQGDSAMYLCASSRSNEQFFGPGTRLTVL.

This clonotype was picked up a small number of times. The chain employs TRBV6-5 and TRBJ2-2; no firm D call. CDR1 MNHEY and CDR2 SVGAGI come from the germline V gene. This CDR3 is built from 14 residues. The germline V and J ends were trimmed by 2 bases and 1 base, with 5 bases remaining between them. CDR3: CASSYLLNTGELFF. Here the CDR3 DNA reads TGTGCCAGCAGTTACCTCTTGAACACCGGGGAGCTGTTTTTT.

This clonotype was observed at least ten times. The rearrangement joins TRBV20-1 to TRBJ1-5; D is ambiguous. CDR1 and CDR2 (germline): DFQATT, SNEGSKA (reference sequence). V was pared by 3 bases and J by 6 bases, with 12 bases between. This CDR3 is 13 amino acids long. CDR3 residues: CSASVGSGQPQHF. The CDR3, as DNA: TGCAGTGCTAGCGTTGGCAGTGGTCAGCCCCAGCATTTT.

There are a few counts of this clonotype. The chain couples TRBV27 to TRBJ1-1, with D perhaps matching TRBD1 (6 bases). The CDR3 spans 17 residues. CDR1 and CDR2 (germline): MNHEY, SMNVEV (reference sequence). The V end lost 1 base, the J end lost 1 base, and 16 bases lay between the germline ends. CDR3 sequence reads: CASSLYPPLTGNTEAFF. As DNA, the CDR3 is TGTGCCAGCAGTTTATATCCCCCACTGACAGGGAACACTGAAGCTTTCTTT.

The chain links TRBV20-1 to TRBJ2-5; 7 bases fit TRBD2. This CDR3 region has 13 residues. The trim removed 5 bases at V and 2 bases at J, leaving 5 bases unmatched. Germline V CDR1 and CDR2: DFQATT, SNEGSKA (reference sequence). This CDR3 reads CSAGGGGQETQYF. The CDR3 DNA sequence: TGCAGTGCTGGGGGGGGGGGGCAAGAGACCCAGTACTTC.

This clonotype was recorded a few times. This CDR3 reads CAIRREYEQYF. The CDR3 DNA sequence: TGTGCCATCCGGCGGGAGTACGAGCAGTACTTC. This chain links TRBV10-3 with TRBJ2-7; TRBD2 matches 7 bases. This CDR3 comprises 11 residues. V lost 8 bases and J lost 4; bases outside the gene matches: 2. From germline, CDR1 is ENHRY and CDR2 SYGVKD.

The DNA of the CDR3 is TGTGCCAGCAGCGTGGTGATCGGACAGGGCGTCCTGACTTTC. The encoded protein is CASSVVIGQGVLTF. The genes are TRBV7-9 and TRBJ2-6; 8 bases fit TRBD1. CDR3 length: 14 residues. The V segment lost 5 bases and the J segment 12 bases; nucleotides outside the gene matches: 9. The germline gives CDR1 SEHNR, CDR2 FQNEAQ (reference sequence).

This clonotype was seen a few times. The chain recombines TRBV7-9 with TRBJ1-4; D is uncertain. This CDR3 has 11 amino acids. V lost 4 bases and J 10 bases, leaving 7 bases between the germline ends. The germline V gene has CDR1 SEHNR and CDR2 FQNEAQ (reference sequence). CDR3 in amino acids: CASSSEGKLFF. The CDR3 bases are TGTGCCAGCAGCTCGGAGGGAAAACTGTTTTTT.

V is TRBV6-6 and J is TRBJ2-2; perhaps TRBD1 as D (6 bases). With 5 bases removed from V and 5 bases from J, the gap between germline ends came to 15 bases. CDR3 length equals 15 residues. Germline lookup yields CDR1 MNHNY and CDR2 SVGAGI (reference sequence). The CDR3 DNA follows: TGTGCCAGCAGTCTCCTACAGGGTGAAACCGGGGAGCTGTTTTTT. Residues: CASSLLQGETGELFF.

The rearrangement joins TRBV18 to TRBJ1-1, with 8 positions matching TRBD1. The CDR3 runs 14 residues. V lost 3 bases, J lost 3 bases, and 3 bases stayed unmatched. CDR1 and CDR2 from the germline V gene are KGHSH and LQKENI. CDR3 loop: CASSPTGADTEAFF. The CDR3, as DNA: TGTGCCAGCTCACCGACAGGGGCGGACACTGAAGCTTTCTTT.

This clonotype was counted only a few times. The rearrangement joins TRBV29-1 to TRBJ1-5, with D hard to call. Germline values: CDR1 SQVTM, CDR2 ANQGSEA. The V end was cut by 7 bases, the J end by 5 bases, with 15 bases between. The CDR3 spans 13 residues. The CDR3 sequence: CSATAGPDQPQHF. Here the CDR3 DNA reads TGCAGCGCCACGGCGGGCCCTGATCAGCCCCAGCATTTT.

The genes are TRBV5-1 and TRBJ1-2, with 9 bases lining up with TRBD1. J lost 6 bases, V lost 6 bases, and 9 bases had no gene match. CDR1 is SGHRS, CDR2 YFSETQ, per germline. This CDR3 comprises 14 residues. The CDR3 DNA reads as TGCGCCAGCACTACGGACAGGGGTACGGATGGCTACACCTTC. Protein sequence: CASTTDRGTDGYTF.

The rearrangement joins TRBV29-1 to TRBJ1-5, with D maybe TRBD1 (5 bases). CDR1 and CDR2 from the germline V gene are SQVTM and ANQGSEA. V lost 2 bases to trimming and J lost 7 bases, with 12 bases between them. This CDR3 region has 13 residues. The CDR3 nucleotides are TGCAGCGTTGAAACTGGGGGAGGCCAGCCCCAGCATTTT. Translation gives CSVETGGGQPQHF.

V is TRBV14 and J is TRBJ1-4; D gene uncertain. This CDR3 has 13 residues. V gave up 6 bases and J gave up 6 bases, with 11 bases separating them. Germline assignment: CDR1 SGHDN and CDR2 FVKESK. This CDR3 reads CASRATGDEKLFF. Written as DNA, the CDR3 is TGTGCCAGCAGGGCGACGGGTGATGAAAAACTGTTTTTT.

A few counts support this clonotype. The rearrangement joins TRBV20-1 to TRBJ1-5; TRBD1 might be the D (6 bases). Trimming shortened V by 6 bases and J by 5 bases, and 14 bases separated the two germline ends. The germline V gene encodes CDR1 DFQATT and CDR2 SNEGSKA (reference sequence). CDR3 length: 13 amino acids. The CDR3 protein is CSAPGAGDQPQHF. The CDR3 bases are TGCAGTGCCCCAGGGGCTGGAGATCAGCCCCAGCATTTT.

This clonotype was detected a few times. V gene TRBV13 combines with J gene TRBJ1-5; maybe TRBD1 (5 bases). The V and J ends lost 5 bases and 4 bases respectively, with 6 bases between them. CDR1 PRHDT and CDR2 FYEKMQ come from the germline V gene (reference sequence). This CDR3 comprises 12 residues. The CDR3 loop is CASSNRNQPQHF. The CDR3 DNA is TGTGCCAGCAGCAACAGGAATCAGCCCCAGCATTTT.

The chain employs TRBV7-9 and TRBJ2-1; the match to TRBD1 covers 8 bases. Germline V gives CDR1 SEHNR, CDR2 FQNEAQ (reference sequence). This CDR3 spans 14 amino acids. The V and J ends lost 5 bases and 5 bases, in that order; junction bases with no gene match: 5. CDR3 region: CASSPGQGDNEQFF. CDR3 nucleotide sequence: TGTGCCAGCAGCCCCGGACAGGGAGACAATGAGCAGTTCTTC. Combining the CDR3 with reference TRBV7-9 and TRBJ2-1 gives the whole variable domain DTGVSQNPRHKITKRGQNVTFRCDPISEHNRLYWYRQTLGQGPEFLTYFQNEAQLEKSRLLSDRFSAERPKGSFSTLEIQRTEQGDSAMYLCASSPGQGDNEQFFGPGTRLTVL.

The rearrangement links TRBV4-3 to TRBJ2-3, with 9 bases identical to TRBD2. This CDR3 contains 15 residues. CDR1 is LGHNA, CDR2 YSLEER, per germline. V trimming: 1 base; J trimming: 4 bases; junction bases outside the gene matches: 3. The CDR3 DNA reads TGCGCCAGCAGCCAAGTCGTAGCGGGGGCAGATACGCAGTATTTT. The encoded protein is CASSQVVAGADTQYF.

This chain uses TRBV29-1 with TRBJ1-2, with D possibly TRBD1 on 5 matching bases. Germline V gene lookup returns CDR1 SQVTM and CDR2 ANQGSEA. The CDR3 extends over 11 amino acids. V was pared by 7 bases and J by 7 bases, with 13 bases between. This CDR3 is CSGGESGGYTF. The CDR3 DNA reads TGCAGCGGAGGGGAGTCGGGTGGCTACACCTTC. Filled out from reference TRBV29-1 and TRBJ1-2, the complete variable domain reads SAVISQKPSRDICQRGTSLTIQCQVDSQVTMMFWYRQQPGQSLTLIATANQGSEATYESGFVIDKFPISRPNLTFSTLTVSNMSPEDSSIYLCSGGESGGYTFGSGTRLTVV.